This TCR beta chain was found in a study of T cell responses to AZD1222 COVID-19 vaccine. As for the study in general: Second-dose recipients at about 4 or about 12 weeks were treated as one pooled group.

Germline loops: CDR1 LNHDA, CDR2 SQIVND (reference sequence). Trimming took 7 bases from V and 2 from J, leaving 16 bases between them. This CDR3 contains 15 residues. TCRdb keeps only in-frame clones here, not all; method: immunoSEQ multiplex PCR. Altogether just over 150,000 clones are present, around nine tenths being singletons, with the ten largest covering less than 2%. A word on this clone: The antigen remains undetermined.

Broader study findings: Recipients of AZD1222 seropositive at baseline numbered only 6 or 7. Most donors were white British, females outnumbered males, and clonal diversity was possibly underestimated. Two AZD1222 doses significantly raised spike-specific TCR breadth and depth over controls.

The chain joins TRBV19 to TRBJ2-3; D gene ambiguous. This sample comprised peripheral blood, obtained on day 0 of AZD1222 vaccination. The clonotype was recovered from an adult in good health. The CDR3 sequence is CASTAGGSTTDTQYF. As DNA, the CDR3 is TGTGCCAGTACGGCTGGCGGATCAACCACAGATACGCAGTATTTT.